This T cell receptor beta chain was observed in a study of response to subunit inactivated influenza vaccine (dated by TCRdb to the late 2010s). About the full investigation: Deep quantitative profiling of the T cell receptor repertoire was used in the study to follow responses to a trivalent subunit inactivated influenza vaccine. Findings and caveats that apply to the study as a whole: The authors proposed that each seasonal influenza vaccination may bring in only a limited number of new T cells.

Preparation of the library involved RT-PCR. The sample was run on an Illumina HiSeq 2500. The raw public reads went through TCRdb reprocessing: fastp at Q25, MiXCR clone calling, in-frame beta chains kept. Every entry covers one CDR3 protein and lists the most common genes and DNA from its rows. Recorded for this sample are a few hundred thousand distinct CDR3 sequences; around 11% of them occurred a single time. Approximately 9.9% of the sample goes to the ten largest clones. The CDR3 covers 11 residues, taking in both the cysteine and the phenylalanine. Solely the CDR3 DNA is kept, with 33 bases framed from the first base. The trim is 5 bases for V and 4 bases for J, with a gap of 6 bases between the germline ends. The germline V gene encodes CDR1 SEHNR and CDR2 FQNEAQ (reference sequence). This clonotype has a count of ten or more. The antigen this receptor binds is unknown. Per-nucleotide qualities are absent, and no much larger clonotype sits a single base away.

These data are also associated with another study on T cells expressing NK-cell markers. Looking at the second paper: TCR beta cDNA libraries were prepared using 5'RACE template switching, which introduced a universal primer site and unique molecular identifiers. TCR beta-chain repertoires were profiled in sorted CD3+CD56+NKG2C+, CD3+CD56+NKG2C- and CD3+CD56-NKG2C+ T-cell subsets from seven or eight donors. Among the eight sequenced donors, only one was HCMV-seronegative, while the other seven were HCMV-seropositive. To restrict sorting to alphabetaTCR-expressing T cells, an anti-gammadeltaTCR antibody was added in several experiments. In roughly six donors, the dominant CD3+CD56+NKG2C+ clonotypes were among the top 10 CD8+ clonotypes and accounted for about 1.0-7.5% of CD8+ T cells. Those dominant clonotypes were again the most abundant among CD3+CD56-NKG2C+ cells in several donors, at roughly 25-65%. It remained unclear whether the expanded NKG2C-expressing T cell clones were specific for HCMV antigens. The study sequenced eight donors, all healthy volunteers chosen at random: three men and five women. HCMV serostatus was determined by detecting HCMV-specific IgG in serum with a commercial ELISA kit. Peripheral blood mononuclear cells were isolated from blood by Ficoll density gradient centrifugation. For several donors, bulk peripheral blood T-cell repertoires were also sequenced from unsorted PBMC. Synthesis of cDNA was primed from the TCR beta constant segment and was followed by two consecutive PCR amplification steps. Sequencing of the libraries produced 2 x 150 bp reads on Illumina HiSeq 2000/2500, MiSeq or NextSeq. Reads were demultiplexed and grouped by UMI with MIGEC, and clonotypes were assembled and quantified with MiTCR. To exclude erroneous sequences, any TCR cDNA sequence not supported by at least two reads was discarded. Downstream repertoire analysis used the tcR package, and clonotypes were matched across fractions by CDR3 nucleotide sequence plus V segment. VDJmatch was used to annotate antigen specificity against VDJdb, with one amino acid substitution in CDR3 permitted.

Sequencing used PBMCs from blood, obtained on the day of vaccination. The TCR was taken from a man aged 50-60 years who received an inactivated influenza vaccine. Donor details come from another sample of the same person, matched by shared clones. The sequence links TRBV7-9 to TRBJ2-7, with no reliable assignment of the D segment. CDR3 protein: CASSPKYEQYF. The DNA is TGTGCCAGCAGCCCAAAATACGAGCAGTACTTC.